This T cell receptor beta chain was documented in a study of cytomegalovirus exposure and HLA in healthy donors. PCR employed 60 Vbeta and 13 Jbeta primers. Sequencing was performed with immunoSEQ multiplex PCR; in TCRdb, only in-frame clones are kept and a portion is missing. This sample has 190,000 or so clones, with less than 85% found just once. This CDR3 is 15 amino acids long. Trimming removed 7 bases at V and 3 bases at J, with 16 bases between. CDR1 and CDR2 (germline): LNHDA, SQIVND (reference sequence). The TCR originated in a boy younger than 18 in good health and CMV-seronegative. The sample taken for sequencing was PBMCs. The chain carries TRBV19 and TRBJ1-5, with a weak D call TRBD1 (5 bases). This chain's CDR3 is CASNRGGSLNQPQHF. The CDR3 DNA reads TGTGCCAGTAATCGGGGGGGTAGCCTCAATCAGCCCCAGCATTTT.